This passage covers 3 T cell receptor beta chains from one sample sequenced in a study of T-cell reconstitution after alpha-beta-depleted transplantation in children. Molecular barcoding with unique molecular identifiers was used for the TCRbeta library. From the PCR reads, TCRdb called clonotypes with MiXCR, one entry per CDR3 protein. The data show around 600,000 distinct CDR3 sequences, around 23% seen once. Sequencing was performed on PBMCs, mostly from graft donor cells, taken 360 days after TCRalphabeta/CD19-depleted stem cell transplant. The source is a boy under two years old who had a stem cell transplant for acute myeloid leukemia, so the T cells may come from the graft donor.

This clonotype was seen many times. The V call is TRBV20-1, the J call TRBJ1-2, with a weak D call TRBD1 (5 bases). This CDR3 spans 14 amino acids. V gave up 0 bases and J gave up 4 bases, with 12 bases separating them. CDR1 and CDR2 (germline): DFQATT, SNEGSKA (reference sequence). The CDR3 DNA reads as TGCAGTGCTAGAGATCGGGGCAGTTCCTATGGCTACACCTTC. Translated, it gives CSARDRGSSYGYTF.

This clonotype was counted between two and nine times. The rearrangement links TRBV6-5 to TRBJ2-3; D might be TRBD2 (6 bases). Germline-derived CDR1 and CDR2 are MNHEY and SVGAGI. The V and J ends lost 0 bases and 11 bases respectively, with 15 bases between them. The CDR3 contains 14 residues. The CDR3 sequence: CASSYSGDSEGQYF. The CDR3 DNA sequence: TGTGCCAGCAGTTACTCCGGGGACTCCGAGGGGCAGTATTTT.

This clonotype was picked up many times. This sequence joins TRBV15 and TRBJ2-7; weak D call: TRBD1 (6 bases). V lost 5 bases, J lost 3 bases, and 14 bases lay in between. The CDR3 is made up of 14 amino acids. Germline V gene sequence: CDR1 LNHNV, CDR2 YYDKDF (reference sequence). In DNA, the CDR3 is TGTGCCACCAGCTCTGGGACACAAAACTACGAGCAGTACTTC. This codes for CATSSGTQNYEQYF.